Below are 15 T cell receptor beta chains sequenced from a single sample in a study of siplizumab effects on memory and regulatory T cells. TCRdb's table, derived via immunoSEQ multiplex PCR, lists solely in-frame clones and lacks some. The data hold roughly 26,000 clones, with 70% to 85% observed a single time. The sample consisted of memory CD4+ T cells sorted from blood. These receptors all come from a human donor in good health.

The chain joins TRBV2 to TRBJ2-3; no reliable D call. Germline values: CDR1 SNHLY, CDR2 FYNNEI. The CDR3 runs to 14 residues. V was cut by 6 bases and J by 3 bases, with 13 bases left in between. This CDR3 is CASRGFGATDTQYF. DNA for the CDR3: TGTGCCAGCAGGGGGTTTGGTGCGACAGATACGCAGTATTTT.

Points on this clone: Mismatch with germline at one junction end may stem from a read error. V usage is TRBV10-3 and J usage is TRBJ2-6; D unresolved. Germline V lookup: CDR1 ENHRY, CDR2 SYGVKD. The CDR3 contains 17 residues. This CDR3 reads CAISEYPSSSGANVLTF. As DNA, the CDR3 is TGTGCCATCAGCGAGTACCCCAGCTCCTCTGGGGCCAACGTCCTGACTTTC.

This rearrangement joins TRBV4-2 to TRBJ1-6; D unclear. Germline CDR1 is LGHNA and CDR2 is YNFKEQ. V shed 3 bases and J shed 9 bases, with 12 bases lying between them. This CDR3 contains 14 residues. This chain's CDR3 is CASSQAAAGSPLHF. In nucleotides, the CDR3 is TGTGCCAGCAGCCAGGCTGCGGCGGGTTCACCCCTCCACTTT.

V and J are TRBV20-1 and TRBJ2-7, with D possibly matching TRBD2 (5 bases). The CDR3 consists of 11 residues. The germline V and J ends were trimmed by 4 bases and 3 bases, with 7 bases remaining between them. Germline lookup yields CDR1 DFQATT and CDR2 SNEGSKA (reference sequence). The DNA for the CDR3 is TGCAGTGCTAAACGGGACTACGAGCAGTACTTC. Protein sequence: CSAKRDYEQYF.

The rearrangement uses TRBV27 and TRBJ1-4, with D unresolved. V lost 5 bases and J 1 base, leaving 8 bases between the germline ends. Germline V gives CDR1 MNHEY, CDR2 SMNVEV (reference sequence). The CDR3 has 14 amino acids. The CDR3 loop reads CASSQRRTNEKLFF. The CDR3 DNA sequence: TGTGCCAGCAGTCAGCGGAGAACTAATGAAAAACTGTTTTTT.

The chain couples TRBV19 to TRBJ2-3; 8 nucleotides line up with TRBD2. Per germline, CDR1 LNHDA and CDR2 SQIVND (reference sequence). Unmatched junction bases numbered 9, after V lost 7 bases and J lost 0 bases. The CDR3 covers 16 residues. The CDR3 here is CASKREPTFSTDTQYF. CDR3 coding DNA: TGTGCCAGTAAGCGGGAGCCTACGTTTAGCACAGATACGCAGTATTTT.

The chain joins TRBV4-2 to TRBJ1-4; no reliable D call. Germline-derived CDR1 and CDR2 are LGHNA and YNFKEQ. Trimming pared 3 bases from V and 8 bases from J, leaving 13 bases between. CDR3 length: 14 amino acids. This CDR3 is CASSQSYTNEKLFF. CDR3 in DNA: TGTGCCAGCAGCCAGTCGTACACGAACGAAAAACTGTTTTTT.

The chain employs TRBV10-3 and TRBJ2-2; D may correspond to TRBD1 or TRBD2 (5 bases each). This CDR3 comprises 14 residues. With 5 bases removed from V and 9 bases from J, the gap between germline ends came to 16 bases. Germline V CDR1 and CDR2: ENHRY, SYGVKD. The CDR3 here is CAISIGTPHRELFF. DNA of the CDR3: TGTGCCATCAGTATCGGGACCCCCCACCGGGAGCTGTTTTTT.

The rearrangement uses TRBV5-1 and TRBJ2-2; no reliable D call. CDR3 length: 14 residues. Germline values: CDR1 SGHRS, CDR2 YFSETQ. V lost 3 bases and J 6 bases, leaving 12 bases between the germline ends. CDR3 nucleotides: TGCGCCAGCAGCTATGGCCCTCAGGCCGGGGAGCTGTTTTTT. It is translated as CASSYGPQAGELFF.

In nucleotides, the CDR3 is TGTGCCAGCAGTTCCGGGACAGTTAGGGATACGCAGTATTTT. It yields the protein CASSSGTVRDTQYF. The chain combines TRBV6-5 with TRBJ2-3, with TRBD1 matching 7 bases. J was trimmed by 6 bases and V by 4 bases; bases with no gene match: 7. The germline gives CDR1 MNHEY, CDR2 SVGAGI. The CDR3 length is 14 residues.

The V and J genes are TRBV30 and TRBJ1-2; 7 nucleotides match TRBD1. The CDR3 runs to 16 residues. The ends lost 4 bases at V and 0 bases at J; junction bases unmatched: 11. CDR1 is GTSNPN, CDR2 SVGIG, per germline (reference sequence). As DNA, the CDR3 is TGTGCCTGGACCTTACAGGGGAGGAGAGCTAACTATGGCTACACCTTC. Protein sequence: CAWTLQGRRANYGYTF.

This chain uses TRBV7-3 with TRBJ2-5, with D perhaps given as TRBD1 or TRBD2 (5 bases each). Germline lookup yields CDR1 SGHTA and CDR2 FQGTGA. Trimming pared 6 bases from V and 0 bases from J, leaving 14 bases between. The CDR3 has 15 amino acids. The CDR3 sequence: CASRKTGTYQETQYF. CDR3 DNA: TGTGCCAGCAGGAAAACCGGGACCTACCAAGAGACCCAGTACTTC. The whole variable domain, remainder taken from reference TRBV7-3 and TRBJ2-5, is GAGVSQTPSNKVTEKGKYVELRCDPISGHTALYWYRQSLGQGPEFLIYFQGTGAADDSGLPNDRFFAVRPEGSVSTLKIQRTERGDSAVYLCASRKTGTYQETQYFGPGTRLLVL.

The genes are TRBV5-1 and TRBJ2-1; 10 nucleotides align to TRBD2. Trimming cost V 2 bases and J 2 bases; bases outside gene matches: 4. Germline V gene lookup returns CDR1 SGHRS and CDR2 YFSETQ. The CDR3 has 16 residues. The CDR3 DNA sequence: TGCGCCAGCAGCTTCGGACTAGCGGAGGCCTACAATGAGCAGTTCTTC. Translated, it gives CASSFGLAEAYNEQFF.

This sequence joins TRBV18 and TRBJ1-2; the D is unclear. The CDR3 runs 13 residues. V was clipped by 3 bases and J by 3 bases, with 8 bases between them. Germline CDR1 is KGHSH and CDR2 is LQKENI. The CDR3 sequence: CASSPKGYYGYTF. The CDR3 DNA sequence: TGTGCCAGCTCACCTAAAGGGTACTATGGCTACACCTTC.

This chain connects TRBV18 to TRBJ1-1; D unresolved. CDR1 is KGHSH, CDR2 LQKENI, per germline. V gave up 3 bases and J gave up 2 bases, with 22 bases separating them. The length of the CDR3 is 18 residues. The CDR3 bases are TGTGCCAGCTCACCCTATCTTAAAACGATCTCCGGTAACACTGAAGCTTTCTTT. This codes for CASSPYLKTISGNTEAFF. Filled out from reference TRBV18 and TRBJ1-1, the complete variable domain reads NAGVMQNPRHLVRRRGQEARLRCSPMKGHSHVYWYRQLPEEGLKFMVYLQKENIIDESGMPKERFSAEFPKEGPSILRIQQVVRGDSAAYFCASSPYLKTISGNTEAFFGQGTRLTVV.